The rows below give T cell receptor beta chains drawn from one sample of a study of blood T cell repertoires in COVID-19. TCRdb's table, derived via immunoSEQ multiplex PCR, lists solely in-frame clones and lacks some. Of under 150,000 clones listed, over 70% are singletons. Sequencing was performed on PBMCs or T cells enriched from blood (not recorded which). These receptors were collected from a man aged 50 or older in a cohort exposed to, infected with or recovered from COVID-19 (not recorded which). The CDR3 runs from the conserved cysteine through the conserved F or W. The D gene is left open where the match is weak. A clone size is listed for some rows: how often the clone was seen (once, few, many), or a class if it is expanded.

D	V	J	size	CDR3	DNA
TRBD1	TRBV5-4	TRBJ2-7	NA	CASSGGQGYEQYF	TGTGCCAGCAGCGGGGGACAGGGATACGAGCAGTACTTC
NA	TRBV3-1/TRBV3-2	TRBJ1-3	NA	CASSQDGTAGRNTIYF	TGTGCCAGCAGCCAAGATGGCACCGCGGGCCGAAACACCATATATTTT
TRBD1	TRBV9	TRBJ2-7	NA	CASSVGTYTGTGSSYEQYF	TGTGCCAGCAGCGTAGGGACCTATACCGGGACAGGGAGCTCCTACGAGCAGTACTTC
TRBD2	TRBV9	TRBJ2-3	NA	CASSVEGTSGTSTDTQYF	TGTGCCAGCAGCGTGGAAGGGACTAGCGGTACTAGCACAGATACGCAGTATTTT
NA	TRBV24-1	TRBJ1-5	NA	CATSDLTSLQHF	TGTGCCACCAGTGATTTGACTTCGCTCCAGCATTTT
TRBD2	TRBV20-1	TRBJ2-1	NA	CSASGGRINEQFF	TGCAGTGCTAGTGGCGGGAGGATCAATGAGCAGTTCTTC
TRBD2	TRBV24-1	TRBJ2-3	NA	CATSDPDLAGAADTQYF	TGTGCCACCAGTGACCCAGACCTAGCGGGAGCCGCAGATACGCAGTATTTT
TRBD1	TRBV19	TRBJ2-2	NA	CASRTGGGTGELFF	TGTGCCAGTAGAACAGGGGGTGGTACCGGGGAGCTGTTTTTT
NA	TRBV5-1	TRBJ2-7	NA	CASSLQGGDSNFF	TGCGCCAGCAGCCTCCAAGGAGGGGACAGCAATTTCTTC
NA	TRBV29-1	TRBJ1-2	few	CSVYDSYGYTF	TGCAGCGTCTATGACAGCTATGGCTACACCTTC
TRBD2	TRBV7-3	TRBJ2-1	NA	CASSLRGGSSYNEQFF	TGTGCCAGCAGCTTAAGGGGCGGGAGCTCCTACAATGAGCAGTTCTTC
NA	TRBV7-2	TRBJ2-1	NA	CASSLARAFIREEQFF	TGTGCCAGCAGCTTAGCGAGGGCTTTCATTCGTGAAGAGCAGTTCTTC
TRBD1	TRBV28	TRBJ2-7	few	CASRGQVYEQYF	TGTGCCAGCAGAGGACAGGTCTACGAGCAGTACTTC
TRBD2	TRBV5-4	TRBJ2-1	NA	CASSLSLAANNEQFF	TGTGCCAGCAGCTTGAGTCTAGCGGCTAACAATGAGCAGTTCTTC
TRBD1	TRBV6-5	TRBJ1-1	NA	CAGGQAVAEAFF	TGTGCCGGGGGACAGGCGGTTGCTGAAGCTTTCTTT
NA	TRBV5-1	TRBJ2-2	NA	CASSFNPNTGELFF	TGCGCCAGCAGCTTTAATCCGAACACCGGGGAGCTGTTTTTT
TRBD2	TRBV13	TRBJ2-1	NA	CASSFTSGGNEQFF	TGTGCCAGCAGTTTCACTAGCGGGGGGAATGAGCAGTTCTTC
NA	TRBV7-9	TRBJ2-7	NA	CASSLDTPYEQYF	TGTGCCAGCAGCCTGGACACCCCCTACGAGCAGTACTTC
NA	TRBV15	TRBJ1-2	NA	CATSSGGVNYGYTF	TGTGCCACCAGCAGTGGAGGGGTCAACTATGGCTACACCTTC
NA	TRBV4-3	TRBJ2-7	few	CASSLGQGTYEQYF	TGCGCCAGCAGCCTTGGTCAGGGGACCTACGAGCAGTACTTC
TRBD1	TRBV19	TRBJ1-4	NA	CASSPGTGREKLFF	TGTGCCAGTAGCCCAGGGACAGGGCGTGAAAAACTGTTTTTT
NA	TRBV19	TRBJ2-4	few	CASRGGHIQYF	TGTGCCAGTAGAGGAGGGCACATTCAGTACTTC
TRBD1	TRBV5-1	TRBJ2-2	NA	CASSPRDRSNTGELFF	TGCGCCAGCAGCCCCCGGGACAGATCGAACACCGGGGAGCTGTTTTTT
TRBD1	TRBV9	TRBJ1-1	NA	CASSSGQGIAEAFF	TGTGCCAGCAGCTCTGGACAGGGAATCGCTGAAGCTTTCTTT
NA	TRBV29-1	TRBJ1-1	NA	CSVETETEAFF	TGCAGCGTTGAAACGGAGACTGAAGCTTTCTTT
TRBD1	TRBV29-1	TRBJ1-1	NA	CSVDRSIENTEAFF	TGCAGCGTGGACAGGAGCATTGAGAACACTGAAGCTTTCTTT
NA	TRBV7-9	TRBJ2-5	NA	CASSPQEGLRETQYF	TGTGCCAGCAGCCCGCAGGAGGGCCTAAGGGAGACCCAGTACTTC
TRBD1	TRBV15	TRBJ1-5	NA	CATSIPGQGSQPQHF	TGTGCCACCAGCATTCCGGGACAGGGGAGTCAGCCCCAGCATTTT
TRBD1	TRBV12-3/TRBV12-4	TRBJ1-3	NA	CASSEDRGLSIYF	TGTGCCAGCAGTGAGGACAGGGGGCTCTCCATATATTTT
TRBD1	TRBV30	TRBJ1-5	NA	CACLGTGNQPQHF	TGTGCCTGCCTCGGGACAGGGAATCAGCCCCAGCATTTT
TRBD2	TRBV6-1	TRBJ2-1	once	CASSEIRAGVYNEQFF	TGTGCCAGCAGTGAAATCAGGGCGGGGGTATACAATGAGCAGTTCTTC
TRBD2	TRBV10-2	TRBJ2-2	NA	CASLSGVNTGELFF	TGCGCCAGCCTTAGCGGGGTAAACACCGGGGAGCTGTTTTTT
NA	TRBV19	TRBJ1-2	NA	CASREKAGGNYGYTF	TGTGCCAGTAGGGAAAAGGCGGGAGGTAACTATGGCTACACCTTC
NA	TRBV5-8	TRBJ1-1	NA	CASRGGPEAFF	TGTGCCAGCAGGGGTGGGCCTGAAGCTTTCTTT
NA	TRBV7-6	TRBJ2-1	once	CASSLDMYNEQFF	TGTGCCAGCAGCTTAGACATGTACAATGAGCAGTTCTTC
NA	TRBV10-3	TRBJ1-1	NA	CAISEGRGDTEAFF	TGTGCCATCAGTGAGGGCAGGGGTGACACTGAAGCTTTCTTT
TRBD1	TRBV28	TRBJ2-1	once	CASSFTSTGGAWNEQFF	TGTGCCAGCAGTTTTACTTCGACAGGGGGCGCGTGGAATGAGCAGTTCTTC
TRBD2	TRBV7-3	TRBJ2-1	NA	CASSTGLAGGAGEQFF	TGTGCCAGCAGCACGGGACTAGCGGGAGGTGCGGGTGAGCAGTTCTTC
NA	TRBV27	TRBJ2-1	NA	CASSSQAYNEQFF	TGTGCCAGCAGTTCCCAGGCCTACAATGAGCAGTTCTTC
NA	TRBV30	TRBJ1-5	many	CAWSPQGNQPQHF	TGTGCCTGGAGTCCGCAGGGCAATCAGCCCCAGCATTTT
NA	TRBV4-1	TRBJ2-1	NA	CASSQDETYNEQFF	TGCGCCAGCAGCCAAGATGAGACCTACAATGAGCAGTTCTTC
TRBD1	TRBV10-2	TRBJ2-2	few	CASGRTGFEELFF	TGCGCCAGCGGACGGACAGGGTTTGAGGAGCTGTTTTTT
NA	TRBV30	TRBJ1-1	few	CAWSVAGNTEAFF	TGTGCCTGGAGTGTCGCGGGGAACACTGAAGCTTTCTTT
NA	TRBV5-1	TRBJ2-4	once	CASSLDTGSSQYF	TGCGCCAGCAGCTTGGATACCGGGAGTAGTCAGTACTTC
NA	TRBV9	TRBJ2-1	once	CASSRYNEQFF	TGTGCCAGCAGCCGGTACAATGAGCAGTTCTTC
NA	TRBV5-1	TRBJ1-1	NA	CASSLVANTEAFF	TGCGCCAGCAGCTTGGTGGCGAACACTGAAGCTTTCTTT
TRBD1	TRBV5-1	TRBJ2-1	NA	CASSLGLVFLGTASYNEQFF	TGCGCCAGCAGCTTGGGCCTCGTCTTCTTAGGGACAGCCTCCTACAATGAGCAGTTCTTC
TRBD1	TRBV18	TRBJ2-6	NA	CASSPGTGTSGANVLTF	TGTGCCAGCTCACCGGGGACAGGGACCTCTGGGGCCAACGTCCTGACTTTC
NA	TRBV29-1	TRBJ1-2	once	CSVEVRSGYTF	TGCAGCGTCGAGGTCCGTTCTGGCTACACCTTC
NA	TRBV6-1	TRBJ2-3	NA	CASSDLGGDTDTQYF	TGTGCCAGCAGTGACCTGGGCGGGGACACAGATACGCAGTATTTT
TRBD1	TRBV10-3	TRBJ2-7	NA	CAISLGQPYEQYF	TGTGCCATCAGCCTGGGACAGCCCTACGAGCAGTACTTC
NA	TRBV6-1	TRBJ1-2	NA	CASSEFGGYYGYTF	TGTGCCAGCAGTGAATTTGGGGGGTACTATGGCTACACCTTC
NA	TRBV3-1/TRBV3-2	TRBJ1-2	few	CASSHQGLANYGYTF	TGTGCCAGCAGCCATCAGGGGCTAGCTAACTATGGCTACACCTTC
NA	TRBV28	TRBJ2-7	NA	CASSSPYEQYF	TGTGCCAGCAGTTCTCCCTACGAGCAGTACTTC
NA	TRBV11-2	TRBJ1-6	NA	CASSLSPFNSPLHF	TGTGCCAGCAGCTTATCCCCCTTCAATTCACCCCTCCACTTT
NA	TRBV9	TRBJ1-3	NA	CASSGRQSSGNTIYF	TGTGCCAGCAGCGGACGACAGAGCTCTGGAAACACCATATATTTT
TRBD2	TRBV6-5	TRBJ2-7	few	CASGGYSGSYEQYF	TGTGCCAGCGGGGGCTATAGCGGGAGTTACGAGCAGTACTTC